This TCR beta chain was observed in a study of neoadjuvant nivolumab and ipilimumab in lung cancer. From germline, CDR1 is SEHNR and CDR2 FQNEAQ (reference sequence). J gave up 8 bases and V 0 bases, and 12 bases lay outside the gene matches. CDR3 length equals 18 residues. General study points: Blood richness before therapy tracked richness in tumors resected after neoadjuvant therapy. Compared with tumor-adjacent uninvolved lung, resected tumors showed greater richness and clonality.

Clones were read by immunoSEQ multiplex PCR, and TCRdb kept only the in-frame ones, dropping some. Of 25,000 to 35,000 clones listed, 92% were seen once; the top ten hold 2% to 2.5%. Of note for this clone: Its antigen is not identified.

The starting material was peripheral blood, obtained after neoadjuvant nivolumab, alone or with ipilimumab, at or shortly before surgery. The clonotype originates from an adult with non-small cell lung cancer. The J gene is TRBJ2-1, the V gene TRBV7-9; 11 nucleotides agree with TRBD2. The CDR3 is CASSLAQRTSGSIYEQFF. Written as DNA, the CDR3 is TGTGCCAGCAGCTTAGCTCAACGAACTAGCGGGAGTATCTATGAGCAGTTCTTC.